These T cell receptor beta chains were read from a single sample in a study of Graves' ophthalmopathy and Graves' hyperthyroidism. In TCRdb, the multiplex PCR reads were re-called with MiXCR into one record per CDR3 protein. The sample holds 300,000 to 400,000 distinct CDR3 sequences, 15% to 20% seen once. The sequencing input was peripheral blood. These receptors were collected from an adult man with Graves' ophthalmopathy. CDR3s leave out the opening cysteine and the closing phenylalanine or tryptophan. Each record gives: CDR3 length, J gene, V gene, CDR3 protein.

11 | TRBJ2-5 | TRBV24-1 | ATSASPKETQY
12 | TRBJ1-1 | TRBV20-1 | SARVPAAHTEAF
13 | TRBJ2-2 | TRBV4-1 | ASSQTTGGTGELF
12 | TRBJ1-5 | TRBV20-1 | SARDTRGLQPQH
12 | TRBJ2-5 | TRBV7-2 | ASNGAMEQETQY
12 | TRBJ2-5 | TRBV12-3/TRBV12-4 | ASSSTPNEETQY
14 | TRBJ2-7 | TRBV18 | ASSPSTGTLNYEQY
14 | TRBJ1-2 | TRBV6-1 | ASRETGTGPNYGYT
17 | TRBJ2-5 | TRBV4-1 | ASSQDFPAGGLPLWTQY
11 | TRBJ2-7 | TRBV18 | ASSPVLYYEQY
15 | TRBJ2-7 | TRBV7-2 | ASSLASGARLSFEQY
10 | TRBJ2-5 | TRBV12-3/TRBV12-4 | ASSLGLTTQY
13 | TRBJ2-7 | TRBV7-2 | ASSKTAKDSYEQY
12 | TRBJ1-2 | TRBV20-1 | SAQARTNPYGYT
11 | TRBJ2-1 | TRBV7-2 | ASSFKRNNEQF
13 | TRBJ1-5 | TRBV7-8 | ASSLALGSVQPQH
12 | TRBJ1-1 | TRBV2 | ASREQTGDTEAF
13 | TRBJ1-5 | TRBV19 | ASSRRGQMHQPQH
13 | TRBJ2-5 | TRBV5-1 | ASSSSGLDQETQY
14 | TRBJ1-2 | TRBV5-1 | ASSLGGQARVPGYT
13 | TRBJ2-7 | TRBV4-1 | ASSPQGASTYEQY
15 | TRBJ2-7 | TRBV5-1 | ASSSHPPGQLSYEQY
13 | TRBJ2-2 | TRBV15 | ATSRPRENTGELF
13 | TRBJ1-1 | TRBV20-1 | SARGTGGSDTEAF
11 | TRBJ1-5 | TRBV12-3/TRBV12-4 | ASSFNAHQPQH
11 | TRBJ2-5 | TRBV6-1 | ASTYRGWETQY
15 | TRBJ1-5 | TRBV4-1 | ASSQDQVAASNQPQH
10 | TRBJ2-7 | TRBV6-1 | ATRTGFHEQY
12 | TRBJ1-2 | TRBV2 | ASSESGYNYGYT
12 | TRBJ2-7 | TRBV12-3/TRBV12-4 | ASSLFKGWSEQY
16 | TRBJ2-7 | TRBV6-5 | ASSQRLMTGGRSYEQY
13 | TRBJ2-2 | TRBV24-1 | ATSDFRQGIGELF
12 | TRBJ2-5 | TRBV27 | ASSFFGEWETQY
12 | TRBJ2-7 | TRBV7-2 | ASTPAGQGYEQY
12 | TRBJ2-7 | TRBV24-1 | ATSGARDKGEQY
13 | TRBJ2-5 | TRBV24-1 | ATSDGHGAWETQY
13 | TRBJ1-1 | TRBV28 | ASRLIDRGDTEAF
10 | TRBJ2-7 | TRBV18 | ASSPSGFEQY
15 | TRBJ2-7 | TRBV5-1 | ASSSRPGPIAVIEQY
13 | TRBJ2-7 | TRBV28 | ASSSPRDSNYEQY
14 | TRBJ1-3 | TRBV6-1 | ASSRAGFRSGNTIY
14 | TRBJ1-6 | TRBV6-1 | ASSDNARGRISPLH
12 | TRBJ2-7 | TRBV12-3/TRBV12-4 | ASSLSSGSYEQY
12 | TRBJ2-5 | TRBV12-3/TRBV12-4 | ASSFLGGTETQY
12 | TRBJ1-5 | TRBV20-1 | SAQPGRLNQPQH
13 | TRBJ2-2 | TRBV7-9 | ASSLGQGVAGELF
11 | TRBJ2-5 | TRBV27 | AAGPLGSETQY
12 | TRBJ1-5 | TRBV12-3/TRBV12-4 | ASSWTGVNQPQH
10 | TRBJ1-2 | TRBV12-3/TRBV12-4 | ASRTGQGGYT
12 | TRBJ1-5 | TRBV30 | AWTMGGTRQPQH